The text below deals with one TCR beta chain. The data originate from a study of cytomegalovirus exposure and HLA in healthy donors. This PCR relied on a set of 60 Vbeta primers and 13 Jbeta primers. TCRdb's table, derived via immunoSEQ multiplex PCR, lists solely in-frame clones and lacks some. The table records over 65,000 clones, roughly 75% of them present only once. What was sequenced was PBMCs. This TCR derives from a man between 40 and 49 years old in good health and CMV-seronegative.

The chain's CDR3 is CSVNRDYRNNEQFF. In DNA, the CDR3 is TGCAGCGTCAACCGGGACTATCGGAACAATGAGCAGTTCTTC. V gene TRBV29-1 combines with J gene TRBJ2-1; 7 nucleotides agree with TRBD2. Trimming removed 6 bases from V and 5 bases from J; junction bases left unmatched: 10. Germline CDR1 and CDR2: SQVTM and ANQGSEA. The length of the CDR3 is 14 residues.